Below are 13 T cell receptor beta chains sequenced from a single sample in a study of cytomegalovirus exposure and HLA in healthy donors. TCRdb's copy holds only in-frame clones and misses some; the assay was immunoSEQ multiplex PCR. Altogether 150,000 to 200,000 clones are present, about 86% being singletons, with the ten largest covering 2% to 2.5%. The sequencing input was PBMCs. The receptors were gathered from a woman under 30 in good health and CMV-seronegative.

The chain employs TRBV14 and TRBJ1-6, with 7 bases matching TRBD1. The CDR3 covers 14 residues. Germline V gene sequence: CDR1 SGHDN, CDR2 FVKESK. V gave up 2 bases and J gave up 10 bases; unmatched junction bases: 5. The DNA for the CDR3 is TGTGCCAGCAGCCAATCCAGGGGGGACTCACCCCTCCACTTT. Its translation is CASSQSRGDSPLHF.

Comment on this clone: This specimen includes other DNA sequences encoding the same CDR3. The rearrangement joins TRBV6-5 to TRBJ1-2, with 10 bases aligning to TRBD1. The J segment lost 3 bases and the V segment lost 2 bases, leaving 0 bases of the junction unmatched. The CDR3 length is 14 residues. Germline V gene lookup returns CDR1 MNHEY and CDR2 SVGAGI. In DNA form, the CDR3 reads TGTGCCAGCAGTTACGGACAGGGGGACTATGGCTACACCTTC. Encoded protein: CASSYGQGDYGYTF.

The chain employs TRBV6-4 and TRBJ2-1; 12 nucleotides align to TRBD2. The germline V gene has CDR1 MRHNA and CDR2 SNTAGT. Losses at the gene ends were 1 base for V and 8 bases for J; bases not matched to a gene: 6. The CDR3 sequence is 16 residues long. The CDR3 loop is CASSDLGASGGDEQFF. Here the CDR3 DNA reads TGTGCCAGCAGTGACTTAGGAGCTAGCGGGGGGGATGAGCAGTTCTTC.

The rearrangement links TRBV19 to TRBJ2-3; 11 nucleotides match TRBD2. The J segment lost 1 base and the V segment lost 6 bases, leaving 3 bases of the junction unmatched. The germline gives CDR1 LNHDA, CDR2 SQIVND (reference sequence). CDR3 size: 15 residues. DNA for the CDR3: TGTGCCAGTAGCCGTAGCGGGAGGGGCACAGATACGCAGTATTTT. Translated: CASSRSGRGTDTQYF.

V is TRBV19 and J is TRBJ1-5; TRBD1 is a possible D gene (5 bases). CDR1 and CDR2 from the germline V gene are LNHDA and SQIVND (reference sequence). The CDR3 consists of 16 residues. The V and J ends lost 1 base and 9 bases respectively, with 19 bases between them. The CDR3 DNA follows: TGTGCCAGTAGTATAGGGTATACAGGACCGCTGGGGCCCCAGCATTTT. Protein: CASSIGYTGPLGPQHF. Full variable domain (remainder filled in from reference TRBV19 and TRBJ1-5): DGGITQSPKYLFRKEGQNVTLSCEQNLNHDAMYWYRQDPGQGLRLIYYSQIVNDFQKGDIAEGYSVSREKKESFPLTVTSAQKNPTAFYLCASSIGYTGPLGPQHFGDGTRLSIL.

The V and J genes are TRBV2 and TRBJ2-1; 11 positions agree with TRBD2. CDR1 is SNHLY and CDR2 is FYNNEI in the germline V gene. Trimming at V came to 7 bases and at J to 8 bases, leaving 4 bases not matched to a gene. The CDR3 has 13 residues. The CDR3 nucleotides are TGTGCCAGCACGACTAGCGGGATTGATGAGCAGTTCTTC. Amino acids: CASTTSGIDEQFF.

The chain recombines TRBV18 with TRBJ1-4; D is perhaps TRBD1 (5 bases). Germline V gene lookup returns CDR1 KGHSH and CDR2 LQKENI. Trimming left V 3 bases short and J 2 bases short, with 7 bases between. The CDR3 consists of 14 residues. CDR3 in DNA: TGTGCCAGCTCACCGGGACTTACTAATGAAAAACTGTTTTTT. It codes for CASSPGLTNEKLFF.

V and J are TRBV19 and TRBJ1-5; D gene ambiguous. CDR1 and CDR2 from the germline V gene are LNHDA and SQIVND (reference sequence). Trimming took off 4 bases at V and 1 base at J, with 17 bases between the two ends. There are 17 residues in the CDR3. Here the CDR3 DNA reads TGTGCCAGTAGTACCCTCACCCCGGGAGACAGCAATCAGCCCCAGCATTTT. As protein: CASSTLTPGDSNQPQHF.

This sequence joins TRBV13 and TRBJ2-1, with D perhaps TRBD1 (5 bases). The CDR3 length is 15 residues. Germline V gene data show CDR1 as PRHDT and CDR2 as FYEKMQ (reference sequence). V shed 2 bases and J shed 4 bases, with 12 bases lying between them. CDR3 sequence reads: CASSLWGQSYNEQFF. The CDR3, as DNA: TGTGCCAGCAGCTTATGGGGCCAGTCTTACAATGAGCAGTTCTTC.

The genes are TRBV11-2 and TRBJ2-7; maybe TRBD2 (6 bases). CDR1 SGHAT and CDR2 FQNNGV come from the germline V gene. Trimming stripped 6 bases from V and 4 bases from J, with 13 bases between. The CDR3 contains 13 residues. CDR3: CASRKGRGYEQYF. In DNA, the CDR3 is TGTGCCAGCAGAAAAGGCCGGGGGTACGAGCAGTACTTC.

The V gene is TRBV15, the J gene TRBJ2-2; no definite D call. Germline CDR1 LNHNV, CDR2 YYDKDF (reference sequence). Trimming pared 2 bases from V and 1 base from J, leaving 5 bases between. The CDR3 totals 14 residues. This chain's CDR3 is CATSRNRNTGELFF. As DNA, the CDR3 is TGTGCCACCAGCAGAAACAGGAACACCGGGGAGCTGTTTTTT. The whole variable domain, remainder taken from reference TRBV15 and TRBJ2-2, is DAMVIQNPRYQVTQFGKPVTLSCSQTLNHNVMYWYQQKSSQAPKLLFHYYDKDFNNEADTPDNFQSRRPNTSFCFLDIRSPGLGDTAMYLCATSRNRNTGELFFGEGSRLTVL.

V usage is TRBV10-3 and J usage is TRBJ1-3; 7 bases align to TRBD1. Losses at the gene ends were 7 bases for V and 4 bases for J; bases not matched to a gene: 7. The CDR3 contains 14 residues. Germline values: CDR1 ENHRY, CDR2 SYGVKD. In DNA form, the CDR3 reads TGTGCCATCACCCCCCAACAGGGGGGAAACACCATATATTTT. As protein: CAITPQQGGNTIYF.

The chain is built from TRBV11-2 and TRBJ2-7; unclear D gene. The CDR3 contains 18 residues. The ends were cut back, 1 base at V and 0 bases at J, with 19 bases in the middle. Germline-derived CDR1 and CDR2 are SGHAT and FQNNGV. In nucleotides, the CDR3 is TGTGCCAGCAGCTTAGTTACCGCTAGGCTAACCGCCTCCTACGAGCAGTACTTC. Encoded protein: CASSLVTARLTASYEQYF.